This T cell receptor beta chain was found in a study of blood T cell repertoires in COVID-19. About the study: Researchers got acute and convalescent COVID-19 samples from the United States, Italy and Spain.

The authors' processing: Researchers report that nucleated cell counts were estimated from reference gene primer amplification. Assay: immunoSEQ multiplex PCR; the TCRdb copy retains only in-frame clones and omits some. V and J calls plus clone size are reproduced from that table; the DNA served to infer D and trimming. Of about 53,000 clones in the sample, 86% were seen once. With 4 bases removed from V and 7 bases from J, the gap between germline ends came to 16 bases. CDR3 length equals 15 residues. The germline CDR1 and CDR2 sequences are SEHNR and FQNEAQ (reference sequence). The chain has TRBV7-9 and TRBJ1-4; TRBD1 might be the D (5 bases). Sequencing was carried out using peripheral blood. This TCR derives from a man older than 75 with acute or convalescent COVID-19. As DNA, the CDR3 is TGTGCCAGCAGCTCGGGTCAGGGAAGGGTTGAAAAACTGTTTTTT. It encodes CASSSGQGRVEKLFF.